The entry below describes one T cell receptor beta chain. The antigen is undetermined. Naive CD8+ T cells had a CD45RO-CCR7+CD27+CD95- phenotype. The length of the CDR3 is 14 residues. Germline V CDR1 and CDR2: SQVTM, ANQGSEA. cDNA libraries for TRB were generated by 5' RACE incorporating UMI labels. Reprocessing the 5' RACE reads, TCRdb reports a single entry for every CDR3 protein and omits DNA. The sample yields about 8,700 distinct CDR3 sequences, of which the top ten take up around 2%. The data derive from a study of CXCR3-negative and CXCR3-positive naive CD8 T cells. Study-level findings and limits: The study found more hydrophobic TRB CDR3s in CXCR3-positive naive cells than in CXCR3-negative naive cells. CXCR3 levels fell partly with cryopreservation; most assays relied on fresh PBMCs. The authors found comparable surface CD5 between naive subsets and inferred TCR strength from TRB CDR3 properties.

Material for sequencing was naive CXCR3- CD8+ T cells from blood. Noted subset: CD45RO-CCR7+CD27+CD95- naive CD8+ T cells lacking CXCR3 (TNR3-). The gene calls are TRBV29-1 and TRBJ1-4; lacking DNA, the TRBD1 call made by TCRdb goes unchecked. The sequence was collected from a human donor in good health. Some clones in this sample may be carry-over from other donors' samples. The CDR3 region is CSVHPTGTDEKLFF.